The 18 T cell receptor beta chains below come from one sample, sequenced in a study of T-cell reconstitution after alpha-beta-depleted transplantation in children. Using unique molecular identifiers, the investigators prepared the TCRbeta library. TCRdb ran MiXCR on the PCR reads and lists one entry per CDR3 protein. This table holds hundreds of thousands of distinct CDR3 sequences, 13% found once. Sequences were derived from PBMCs, sampled from the stem cell graft. The source of these receptors is a human donor who donated a stem cell graft to a child with Fanconi anemia.

This rearrangement joins TRBV3-1 to TRBJ2-5; either TRBD1 or TRBD2 may supply D (5 bases each). The germline V gene has CDR1 LGHDT and CDR2 YNNKEL (reference sequence). The CDR3 has 16 amino acids. Trimming removed 4 bases from V and 3 bases from J, with 18 bases in between. CDR3 sequence reads: CASSPGGHRGKETQYF. DNA for the CDR3: TGTGCCAGCAGCCCTGGAGGACATCGTGGAAAAGAGACCCAGTACTTC.

The V and J genes are TRBV6-1 and TRBJ1-1; D is undetermined. CDR1 and CDR2 from the germline V gene are MNHNS and SASEGT. Trimming removed 0 bases from V and 4 bases from J, with 9 bases in between. The CDR3 loop spans 14 amino acids. The CDR3 sequence is CASSEASAGTEAFF. CDR3 nucleotides: TGTGCCAGCAGTGAAGCCTCAGCCGGCACTGAAGCTTTCTTT.

This clonotype turned up a few times. The J gene is TRBJ1-1, the V gene TRBV20-1, with unresolved D. This CDR3 is 14 amino acids long. V was pared by 0 bases and J by 2 bases, with 10 bases between. The germline V gene has CDR1 DFQATT and CDR2 SNEGSKA (reference sequence). CDR3 protein: CSAREIPANTEAFF. The CDR3 nucleotides read TGCAGTGCTAGAGAAATACCGGCAAACACTGAAGCTTTCTTT.

This CDR3 is CASSLWRTTKRSETQYF. The CDR3 bases are TGTGCCAGCAGCTTGTGGCGGACCACGAAAAGGTCAGAGACCCAGTACTTC. V usage is TRBV5-6 and J usage is TRBJ2-5; D is undetermined. CDR1 and CDR2 (germline): SGHDT, YYEEEE. The CDR3 is 17 residues long. The ends were cut back, 1 base at V and 4 bases at J, with 20 bases in the middle.

In its sample, this clonotype was seen many times. This sequence joins TRBV5-6 and TRBJ1-5; 9 nucleotides align to TRBD1. The CDR3 is 15 amino acids. From germline, CDR1 is SGHDT and CDR2 YYEEEE. Unmatched junction bases numbered 9, after V lost 4 bases and J lost 7 bases. CDR3 in amino acids: CASSPGTGSPQPQHF. CDR3 nucleotides: TGTGCCAGCAGCCCCGGGACAGGGAGTCCCCAGCCCCAGCATTTT.

The chain has TRBV12-3 or TRBV12-4 and TRBJ1-3; 8 nucleotides match TRBD1. The CDR3 extends over 17 amino acids. After removal of 6 bases from V and 1 base from J, the junction contained 11 bases not matched to a gene. The chain's CDR3 is CASSPQDRAISGNTIYF. The CDR3 bases are TGTGCCAGCAGCCCACAGGACAGGGCCATTTCTGGAAACACCATATATTTT.

The rearrangement uses TRBV7-2 and TRBJ1-6; 7 nucleotides match TRBD1. The CDR3 length is 16 residues. Germline V lookup: CDR1 SGHTA, CDR2 FQGNSA. V dropped 5 bases and J dropped 7; count of bases not matched to a gene: 11. The chain's CDR3 is CASSPHRQGINSPLHF. CDR3 nucleotides: TGTGCCAGCAGCCCGCACCGACAGGGTATCAATTCACCCCTCCACTTT.

The sample holds many counts of this clonotype. V is TRBV2 and J is TRBJ2-3; perhaps TRBD2 as D (6 bases). V lost 1 base, J lost 4 bases, and 6 bases lay in between. Germline assignment: CDR1 SNHLY and CDR2 FYNNEI. The length of the CDR3 is 13 residues. CDR3 DNA: TGTGCCAGCAGTGAAGGGGGGGCAGATACGCAGTATTTT. This codes for CASSEGGADTQYF.

In its sample, this clonotype was seen many times. This chain links TRBV5-6 with TRBJ1-2; no definite D call. CDR3 length equals 13 residues. The germline V gene encodes CDR1 SGHDT and CDR2 YYEEEE. With 1 base removed from V and 8 bases from J, the gap between germline ends came to 12 bases. The CDR3 loop is CASSLPTGYGYTF. Written as DNA, the CDR3 is TGTGCCAGCAGCTTGCCGACGGGCTACGGCTACACCTTC.

This clonotype was counted ten times or more. The CDR3 is CASRGYNEQFF. CDR3 DNA: TGTGCCAGCAGGGGTTACAATGAGCAGTTCTTC. The rearrangement links TRBV12-3 or TRBV12-4 to TRBJ2-1; D gene ambiguous. Trimming left V 6 bases short and J 4 bases short, with 4 bases between. This CDR3 has 11 amino acids.

This chain joins TRBV7-2 and TRBJ2-5; D assignment may be TRBD1 or TRBD2 (5 bases each). The V gene's germline CDR1 is SGHTA and CDR2 FQGNSA. The CDR3 is 14 residues long. The ends were cut back, 5 bases at V and 4 bases at J, with 14 bases in the middle. CDR3 sequence reads: CASSRGGGPETQYF. The DNA for the CDR3 is TGTGCCAGCAGCCGGGGTGGGGGACCAGAGACCCAGTACTTC.

The J gene is TRBJ2-7, the V gene TRBV7-8, with 8 bases matching TRBD1. Germline V gene sequence: CDR1 SGHVS, CDR2 FQNEAQ. The CDR3 length is 16 residues. V lost 4 bases to trimming and J lost 4 bases; unmatched junction nucleotides: 12. The CDR3 protein is CASSSRAGTGYYEQYF. The CDR3 DNA follows: TGTGCCAGCAGCTCAAGGGCCGGGACAGGATATTACGAGCAGTACTTC. The whole variable domain, filled in from reference TRBV7-8 and TRBJ2-7, reads GAGVSQSPRYKVAKRGQDVALRCDPISGHVSLFWYQQALGQGPEFLTYFQNEAQLDKSGLPSDRFFAERPEGSVSTLKIQRTQQEDSAVYLCASSSRAGTGYYEQYFGPGTRLTVT.

V gene TRBV11-2 combines with J gene TRBJ2-3; D uncertain. There are 11 residues in the CDR3. Germline CDR1 SGHAT, CDR2 FQNNGV. The germline V and J ends were trimmed by 5 bases and 4 bases, with 4 bases remaining between them. The DNA of the CDR3 is TGTGCCAGCAGCAACCCAGATACGCAGTATTTT. Its protein is CASSNPDTQYF.

This clonotype was seen a few times. DNA of the CDR3: TGCGCCAGCAGGGACTACTCTGGAAACACCATATATTTT. Translating gives CASRDYSGNTIYF. The chain joins TRBV5-1 to TRBJ1-3; no clear D gene. The germline V and J ends were trimmed by 5 bases and 0 bases, with 6 bases remaining between them. The V gene's germline CDR1 is SGHRS and CDR2 YFSETQ. CDR3 length: 13 amino acids.

This chain connects TRBV30 to TRBJ1-2, with TRBD1 as a possible D gene (6 bases). V lost 0 bases, J lost 8 bases, and 16 bases lay in between. Germline values: CDR1 GTSNPN, CDR2 SVGIG (reference sequence). This CDR3 is built from 14 residues. This CDR3 reads CAWSVRGTGKGYTF. The CDR3, as DNA: TGTGCCTGGAGTGTACGAGGCACAGGGAAAGGCTACACCTTC.

The rearrangement joins TRBV7-9 to TRBJ2-1; perhaps TRBD1 as D (5 bases). Germline V gene sequence: CDR1 SEHNR, CDR2 FQNEAQ (reference sequence). This CDR3 is built from 13 residues. V was cut by 5 bases and J by 9 bases, with 14 bases left in between. CDR3 DNA sequence: TGTGCCAGCAGCGTCCAGGGTTCGACTGAGCAGTTCTTC. Translating gives CASSVQGSTEQFF.

This clonotype was seen many times. CDR3 sequence reads: CASRRQANTEAFF. Written as DNA, the CDR3 is TGTGCCAGCAGGAGACAGGCGAACACTGAAGCTTTCTTT. The chain joins TRBV28 to TRBJ1-1; possible D gene TRBD1, 6 bases. Trimming took off 6 bases at V and 1 base at J, with 9 bases between the two ends. This CDR3 has 13 amino acids. Germline lookup yields CDR1 MDHEN and CDR2 SYDVKM.

The rearrangement uses TRBV2 and TRBJ2-5; D call uncertain. The V gene lost 4 bases and the J gene lost 4 bases, with 16 bases spanning the gap. The CDR3 is 15 amino acids. Germline V gives CDR1 SNHLY, CDR2 FYNNEI. For the CDR3, the DNA is TGTGCCAGCAGTGGTTTTGGGCCCTTGGGAGAGACCCAGTACTTC. It encodes CASSGFGPLGETQYF.